Reported below is one T cell receptor beta chain. This sample was taken from a study of blood T cell repertoires in COVID-19. Study information: Sources were T cells, B-cell-depleted T cells, or PBMCs; the material itself was cDNA or gDNA.

V lost 9 bases to trimming and J lost 2 bases, with 15 bases between them. Germline CDR1 LNHDA, CDR2 SQIVND (reference sequence). The CDR3 contains 14 residues. Sequenced by immunoSEQ multiplex PCR; TCRdb stores in-frame clones only, minus some. The sample includes roughly 150,000 clones, 70% to 90% seen only once; the top ten take about 3.2%. The material sequenced was peripheral blood. The chain has TRBV19 and TRBJ2-3; the D gene is possibly TRBD2 (5 bases). This clonotype was obtained from a man in his fifties with acute or convalescent COVID-19. CDR3 bases: TGTGCCAGACGCCCTGCAGCGGACACAGATACGCAGTATTTT. Amino acid sequence: CARRPAADTDTQYF.